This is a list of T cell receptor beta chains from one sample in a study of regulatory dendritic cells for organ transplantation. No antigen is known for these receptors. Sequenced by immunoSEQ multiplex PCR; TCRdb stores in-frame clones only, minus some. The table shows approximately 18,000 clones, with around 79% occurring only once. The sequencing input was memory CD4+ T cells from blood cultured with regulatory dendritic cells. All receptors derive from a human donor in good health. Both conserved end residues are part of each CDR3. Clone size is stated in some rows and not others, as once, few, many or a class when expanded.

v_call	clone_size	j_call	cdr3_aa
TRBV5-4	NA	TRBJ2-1	CASSLGGGDYNEQFF
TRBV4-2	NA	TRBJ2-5	CASSPLATSVIQETQYF
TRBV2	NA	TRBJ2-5	CASSGGFQFLETQYF
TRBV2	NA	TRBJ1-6	CASSASGSSPLHF
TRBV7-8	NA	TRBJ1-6	CASSLQNSPLHF
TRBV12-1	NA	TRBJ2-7	CASSFGVSVAGFSYEQYF
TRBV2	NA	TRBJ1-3	CASRGPGGAGNTIYF
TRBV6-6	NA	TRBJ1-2	CASSPQGDFNYGYTF
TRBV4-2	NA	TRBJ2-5	CASSQDLGGTQYF
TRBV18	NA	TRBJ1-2	CASSPSTGTDYGYTF
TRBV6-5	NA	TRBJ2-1	CASSPLANSYNEQFF
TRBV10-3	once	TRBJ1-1	CAISDRVNTEAFF
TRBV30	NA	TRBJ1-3	CAWSTDTIYF
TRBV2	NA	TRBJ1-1	CAKGPTGLVTETFF
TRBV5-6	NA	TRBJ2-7	CASSSRGPYEQYF
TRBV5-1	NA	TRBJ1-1	CASGRGQATNTEAFF
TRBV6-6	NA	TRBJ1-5	CASTFTGNSNQPQHF
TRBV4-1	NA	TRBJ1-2	CASSQSRVGNFGYTF
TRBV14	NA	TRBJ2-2	CASSPLGTGELFF
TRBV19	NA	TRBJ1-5	CASSIGGAGPQPQHF
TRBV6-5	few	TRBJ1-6	CASSHQITANSPLHF
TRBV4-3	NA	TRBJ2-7	CASSQDVSGNQYF
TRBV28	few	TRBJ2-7	CASRRGGSPYEQYF
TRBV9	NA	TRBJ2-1	CASSVGHYNEQFF
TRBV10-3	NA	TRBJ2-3	CAISFDHSGADTQYF
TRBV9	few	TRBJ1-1	CASSGGRGATEAFF
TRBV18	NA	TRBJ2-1	CASSPTRTSGSYEQFF
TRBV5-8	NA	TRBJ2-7	CASSPMGGYLYEQYF
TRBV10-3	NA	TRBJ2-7	CAIRAGLAGAEQYF
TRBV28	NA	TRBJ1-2	CASSFLGTGKVEGYTF
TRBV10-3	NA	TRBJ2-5	CAISERETQYF
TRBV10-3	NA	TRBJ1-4	CAISESDREKLFF
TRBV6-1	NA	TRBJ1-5	CASSVTGVGNQPQHF
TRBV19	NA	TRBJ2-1	CASSPRPSGAHYNEQFF
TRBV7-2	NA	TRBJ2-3	CASSPTSGADTQYF
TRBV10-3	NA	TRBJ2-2	CAISGGHPSGGTGELFF
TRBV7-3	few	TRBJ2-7	CASSPRRTGLEEQYF
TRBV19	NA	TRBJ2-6	CASSMEGPSGANVLTF
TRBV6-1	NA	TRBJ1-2	CASSPLGTPYGYTF
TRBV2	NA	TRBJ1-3	CASSGREALSGNTIYF
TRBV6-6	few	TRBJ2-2	CASSSGELFF